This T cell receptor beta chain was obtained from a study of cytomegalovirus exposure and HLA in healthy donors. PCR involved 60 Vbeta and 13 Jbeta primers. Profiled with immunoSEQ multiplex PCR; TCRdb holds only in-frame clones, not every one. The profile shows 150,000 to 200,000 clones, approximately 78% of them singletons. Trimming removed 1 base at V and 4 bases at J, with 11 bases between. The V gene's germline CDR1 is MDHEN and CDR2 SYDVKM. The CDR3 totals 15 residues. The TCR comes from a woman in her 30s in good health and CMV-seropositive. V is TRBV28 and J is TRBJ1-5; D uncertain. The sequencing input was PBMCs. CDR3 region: CASSLSYVGNQPQHF. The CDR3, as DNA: TGTGCCAGCAGTTTATCATATGTCGGTAATCAGCCCCAGCATTTT.